This TCR beta chain appears in the sequencing data of a study of CD8+ T cells in alopecia areata. The germline gives CDR1 SEHNR, CDR2 FQNEAQ (reference sequence). Deletions cut 5 bases from V and 6 bases from J, with 20 bases between. The CDR3 runs 16 residues. The study's findings and limits: Greater clonality was observed in lesional scalp samples, especially alopecia totalis/universalis, versus normal scalp. Researchers reported that TCR sharing among patients proved less clear than in mice, possibly HLA-linked.

CD4+ and CD8+ T cells were sorted from PBMCs stained for CD3, CD4 and CD8. A note on this clone: Its antigen remains unknown.

Extracted RNA was reverse transcribed into cDNA, the sequencing template. Clones were sequenced by immunoSEQ multiplex PCR, and TCRdb holds only the in-frame ones, with some missing. Among 90,000 to 150,000 clones listed, about 61% were seen once. This sequence was found in a human donor in good health. The chain recombines TRBV7-9 with TRBJ2-1; either TRBD1 or TRBD2 may fit D (5 bases each). Sequencing was done on a sample of CD4+ T cells sorted from blood. The CDR3 loop reads CASSPGAATLGNEQFF. DNA for the CDR3: TGTGCCAGCAGCCCCGGGGCCGCAACCCTTGGCAATGAGCAGTTCTTC.